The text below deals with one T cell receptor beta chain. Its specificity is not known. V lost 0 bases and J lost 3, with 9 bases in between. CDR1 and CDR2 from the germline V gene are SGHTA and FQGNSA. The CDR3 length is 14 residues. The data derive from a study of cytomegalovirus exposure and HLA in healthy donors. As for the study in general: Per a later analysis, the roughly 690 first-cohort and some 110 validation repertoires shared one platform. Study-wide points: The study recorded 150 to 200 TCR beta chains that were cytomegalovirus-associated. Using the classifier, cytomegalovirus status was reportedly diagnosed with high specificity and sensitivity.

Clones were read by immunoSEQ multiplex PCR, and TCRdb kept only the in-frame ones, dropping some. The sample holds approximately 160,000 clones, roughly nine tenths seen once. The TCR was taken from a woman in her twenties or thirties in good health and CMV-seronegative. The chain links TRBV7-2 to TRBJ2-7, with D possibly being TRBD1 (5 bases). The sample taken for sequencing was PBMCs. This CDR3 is CASSLAGVYYEQYF. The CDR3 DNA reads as TGTGCCAGCAGCTTAGCAGGGGTATACTACGAGCAGTACTTC.